A single sample gave rise to the 20 T cell receptor beta chains below, sequenced in a study of T cell responses to AZD1222 COVID-19 vaccine. Generated by immunoSEQ multiplex PCR, the TCRdb table keeps only in-frame clones and is missing some. The sample has 110,000 or so clones; approximately 90% are singletons. This sample comprised peripheral blood, obtained 28 days after the second AZD1222 dose. These receptors were taken from an adult who received the AZD1222 COVID-19 vaccine.

V gene TRBV28 combines with J gene TRBJ1-4; 7 bases fit TRBD1. CDR3 length equals 14 residues. Trimming removed 6 bases from V and 8 bases from J; junction bases left unmatched: 9. Looked up from germline, CDR1 is MDHEN and CDR2 is SYDVKM. For the CDR3, the DNA is TGTGCCAGCAGCTCCGACAGGGTTAACGAAAAACTGTTTTTT. Encoded protein: CASSSDRVNEKLFF.

The chain recombines TRBV6-6 with TRBJ1-2, with D hard to call. The CDR3 spans 16 residues. Trimming shortened V by 1 base and J by 0 bases, and 12 bases separated the two germline ends. Germline V gives CDR1 MNHNY, CDR2 SVGAGI (reference sequence). The CDR3 DNA sequence: TGTGCCAGCAGTTACTACCTCGGGAATCCTAACTATGGCTACACCTTC. It translates to CASSYYLGNPNYGYTF.

V gene TRBV5-1 combines with J gene TRBJ1-6; TRBD1 agrees at 9 bases. After removal of 0 bases from V and 5 bases from J, the junction contained 0 bases not matched to a gene. This CDR3 has 15 residues. Per the germline V gene, CDR1 is SGHRS and CDR2 is YFSETQ. The CDR3 bases are TGCGCCAGCAGCTTGGGGGACAGGGATAATTCACCCCTCCACTTT. It yields the protein CASSLGDRDNSPLHF.

The V and J genes are TRBV7-3 and TRBJ1-2; D remains ambiguous. V was clipped by 0 bases and J by 3 bases, with 5 bases between them. This CDR3 contains 13 residues. Germline V gene sequence: CDR1 SGHTA, CDR2 FQGTGA. The CDR3 sequence is CASSLTRDYGYTF. In nucleotides, the CDR3 is TGTGCCAGCAGCTTAACGCGAGACTATGGCTACACCTTC.

The chain combines TRBV6-5 with TRBJ1-2, with a weak D call TRBD1 (5 bases). This CDR3 comprises 15 residues. Germline lookup yields CDR1 MNHEY and CDR2 SVGAGI. Between the trimmed V and J ends, which lost 8 bases and 0 bases, there was a span of 16 bases. The CDR3 is CASSPGGTPNYGYTF. DNA of the CDR3: TGTGCCAGCTCCCCGGGCGGGACGCCTAACTATGGCTACACCTTC.

The chain is built from TRBV2 and TRBJ1-6; 7 positions agree with TRBD1. From germline, CDR1 is SNHLY and CDR2 FYNNEI. The CDR3 is made up of 14 amino acids. Trimming at V came to 5 bases and at J to 7 bases, leaving 5 bases not matched to a gene. CDR3 sequence reads: CASSWDRQNSPLHF. In DNA form, the CDR3 reads TGTGCCAGCAGTTGGGACAGACAAAATTCACCCCTCCACTTT. Full variable domain (missing parts from reference TRBV2 and TRBJ1-6): EPEVTQTPSHQVTQMGQEVILRCVPISNHLYFYWYRQILGQKVEFLVSFYNNEISEKSEIFDDQFSVERPDGSNFTLKIRSTKLEDSAMYFCASSWDRQNSPLHFGNGTRLTVT.

V gene TRBV28 combines with J gene TRBJ1-4; a possible D gene is TRBD1 (6 bases). The CDR3 runs 15 residues. V shed 3 bases and J shed 7 bases, with 15 bases lying between them. CDR1 MDHEN and CDR2 SYDVKM come from the germline V gene. CDR3 loop: CASSFLTGRIEKLFF. The CDR3 region has the DNA TGTGCCAGCAGTTTCCTAACAGGGAGGATTGAAAAACTGTTTTTT.

The V call is TRBV7-3, the J call TRBJ2-7; the match to TRBD1 covers 12 bases. The CDR3 length is 19 residues. V shed 2 bases and J 4 bases; nucleotides not matched to a gene: 15. Germline values: CDR1 SGHTA, CDR2 FQGTGA. The CDR3 region has the DNA TGTGCCAGCAGCTTATACCACCTAAAACCGGGACAGGGGGCTTACGAGCAGTACTTC. Residues: CASSLYHLKPGQGAYEQYF.

For the CDR3, the DNA is TGTGCCAGCCAGATCACAGATACGCAGTATTTT. It specifies CASQITDTQYF. The chain couples TRBV2 to TRBJ2-3; D gene unclear. This CDR3 region has 11 residues. Germline CDR1 reads SNHLY; CDR2 reads FYNNEI. The V gene lost 8 bases and the J gene lost 2 bases, with 5 bases spanning the gap. Filled out from reference TRBV2 and TRBJ2-3, the complete variable domain reads EPEVTQTPSHQVTQMGQEVILRCVPISNHLYFYWYRQILGQKVEFLVSFYNNEISEKSEIFDDQFSVERPDGSNFTLKIRSTKLEDSAMYFCASQITDTQYFGPGTRLTVL.

The rearrangement joins TRBV28 to TRBJ2-7; D gene uncertain. Germline V lookup: CDR1 MDHEN, CDR2 SYDVKM. Trimming pared 6 bases from V and 6 bases from J, leaving 0 bases between. The CDR3 runs 8 residues. This CDR3 reads CASSEQYF. The CDR3 DNA is TGTGCCAGCAGCGAGCAGTACTTC.

This sequence joins TRBV2 and TRBJ1-1, with D maybe TRBD1 (6 bases). In germline, CDR1 is SNHLY, CDR2 FYNNEI. The V end was cut by 4 bases, the J end by 5 bases, with 11 bases between. This CDR3 contains 13 residues. The CDR3 region has the DNA TGTGCCAGCAGTGTCAGGGGATCAACTGAAGCTTTCTTT. Its protein product is CASSVRGSTEAFF. Full variable domain (rest looked up from reference TRBV2 and TRBJ1-1): EPEVTQTPSHQVTQMGQEVILRCVPISNHLYFYWYRQILGQKVEFLVSFYNNEISEKSEIFDDQFSVERPDGSNFTLKIRSTKLEDSAMYFCASSVRGSTEAFFGQGTRLTVV.

As to this clone: One end of the junction is discordant with germline, which a read error may explain. The same CDR3 is also encoded by other DNA sequences in this sample. The chain carries TRBV29-1 and TRBJ2-2, with TRBD1 as a possible D gene (5 bases). Germline V gene data show CDR1 as SQVTM and CDR2 as ANQGSEA. CDR3 length equals 13 residues. The CDR3 DNA is TGCAGTGTTGGCGACAGGAACACCGGGGAGCTGTTTTTT. Encoded protein: CSVGDRNTGELFF.

J is TRBJ2-7 and V is TRBV2; 9 nucleotides agree with TRBD2. With V trimmed by 7 bases and J by 4 bases, 11 bases remained unmatched. The germline V gene encodes CDR1 SNHLY and CDR2 FYNNEI. This CDR3 region has 15 residues. The CDR3 region has the DNA TGTGCCAGCACTTTACAGGCGGGAGGGCCTTACGAGCAGTACTTC. It translates to CASTLQAGGPYEQYF.

This sequence joins TRBV6-5 and TRBJ2-7, with TRBD2 as a possible D gene (5 bases). This CDR3 region has 13 residues. CDR1 MNHEY and CDR2 SVGAGI come from the germline V gene. Trimming took 6 bases from V and 2 from J, leaving 11 bases between them. CDR3 amino acids: CASRTGITYEQYF. The CDR3 DNA is TGTGCCAGCAGGACCGGGATTACCTACGAGCAGTACTTC.

The V and J genes are TRBV27 and TRBJ2-7; D unresolved. This CDR3 region has 13 residues. Germline V gene sequence: CDR1 MNHEY, CDR2 SMNVEV (reference sequence). V was trimmed by 2 bases and J by 2 bases, leaving 7 bases between them. The chain's CDR3 is CASSLRAPYEQYF. The DNA of the CDR3 is TGTGCCAGCAGTTTAAGAGCGCCCTACGAGCAGTACTTC.

The chain is built from TRBV7-9 and TRBJ1-5; TRBD1 is a possible D gene (6 bases). This CDR3 has 16 amino acids. The V and J ends lost 4 bases and 1 base respectively, with 14 bases between them. Looked up from germline, CDR1 is SEHNR and CDR2 is FQNEAQ (reference sequence). The CDR3 bases are TGTGCCAGCAGCTCAAGCAGGGGCAGGAGCAATCAGCCCCAGCATTTT. It specifies CASSSSRGRSNQPQHF.

The chain carries TRBV2 and TRBJ2-3; 10 nucleotides align to TRBD1. CDR1 and CDR2 (germline): SNHLY, FYNNEI. There are 15 residues in the CDR3. V trimming: 5 bases; J trimming: 5 bases; junction bases outside the gene matches: 7. Written as DNA, the CDR3 is TGTGCCAGCAGTACCCAGACAGGGGGCAAAGATACGCAGTATTTT. Amino acids: CASSTQTGGKDTQYF.

This chain connects TRBV27 to TRBJ2-5; 16 bases map to TRBD2. V dropped 8 bases and J dropped 5; count of bases not matched to a gene: 14. In germline, CDR1 is MNHEY, CDR2 SMNVEV (reference sequence). This CDR3 contains 18 residues. In DNA, the CDR3 is TGTGCCAGCGCCCGTGATGGGACTAGCGGGAGGGCCATCGAGACCCAGTACTTC. Its protein product is CASARDGTSGRAIETQYF.

The V gene is TRBV2, the J gene TRBJ2-7; 12 bases are a match to TRBD1. The germline gives CDR1 SNHLY, CDR2 FYNNEI. The CDR3 totals 15 residues. V was clipped by 9 bases and J by 4 bases; unmatched bases: 10. CDR3 sequence reads: CASLRDRGQEYEQYF. The DNA for the CDR3 is TGTGCCAGTCTCCGGGACAGGGGGCAGGAGTACGAGCAGTACTTC. The full variable domain, its missing parts supplied by reference TRBV2 and TRBJ2-7, is EPEVTQTPSHQVTQMGQEVILRCVPISNHLYFYWYRQILGQKVEFLVSFYNNEISEKSEIFDDQFSVERPDGSNFTLKIRSTKLEDSAMYFCASLRDRGQEYEQYFGPGTRLTVT.

This clone showed up just a few times. This chain connects TRBV7-8 to TRBJ1-2; tentative D call: TRBD1 (6 bases). The CDR3 spans 16 residues. Trimming removed 3 bases at V and 0 bases at J, with 14 bases between. Germline V gene sequence: CDR1 SGHVS, CDR2 FQNEAQ. CDR3: CASSFAPRGPNYGYTF. The DNA of the CDR3 is TGTGCCAGCAGCTTCGCCCCCCGGGGGCCTAACTATGGCTACACCTTC.